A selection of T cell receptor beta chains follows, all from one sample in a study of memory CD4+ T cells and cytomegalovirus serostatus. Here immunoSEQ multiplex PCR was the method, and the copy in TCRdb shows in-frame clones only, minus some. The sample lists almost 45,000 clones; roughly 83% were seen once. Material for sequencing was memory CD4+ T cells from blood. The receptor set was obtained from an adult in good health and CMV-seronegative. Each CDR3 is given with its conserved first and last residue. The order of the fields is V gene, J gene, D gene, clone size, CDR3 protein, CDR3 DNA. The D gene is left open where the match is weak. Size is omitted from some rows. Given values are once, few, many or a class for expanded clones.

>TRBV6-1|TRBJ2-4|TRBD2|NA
CASSGVTSGRAVNIQYF
TGTGCCAGCAGTGGTGTGACTAGCGGGAGGGCCGTGAACATTCAGTACTTC
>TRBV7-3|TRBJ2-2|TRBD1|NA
CASSITGGTGELFF
TGTGCCAGCAGCATCACAGGGGGCACCGGGGAGCTGTTTTTT
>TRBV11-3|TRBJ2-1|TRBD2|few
CASSSTNPGGDNEQFF
TGTGCCAGCAGCTCGACTAACCCCGGGGGGGACAATGAGCAGTTCTTC
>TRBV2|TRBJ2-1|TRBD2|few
CASSRASGSNEQFF
TGTGCCAGCAGTCGGGCTAGCGGGAGTAATGAGCAGTTCTTC
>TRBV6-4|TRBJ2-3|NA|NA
CASKAEGDTDTQYF
TGTGCCAGCAAGGCGGAGGGGGACACAGATACGCAGTATTTT
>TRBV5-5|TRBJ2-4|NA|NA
CASRAGLAKNIQYF
TGTGCCAGCAGGGCGGGACTAGCCAAAAACATTCAGTACTTC
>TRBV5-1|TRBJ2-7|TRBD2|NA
CASSLGGGSYEQYF
TGCGCCAGCAGCTTGGGCGGGGGATCATACGAGCAGTACTTC
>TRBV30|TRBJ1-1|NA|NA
CAWNSGIFAIEAFF
TGTGCCTGGAATTCGGGTATTTTCGCGATTGAAGCTTTCTTT
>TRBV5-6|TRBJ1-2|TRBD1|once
CASSLTGGRDTF
TGTGCCAGCAGCTTGACAGGGGGAAGGGACACCTTC
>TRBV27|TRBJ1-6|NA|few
CASSLGGGSYNSPLHF
TGTGCCAGCAGTTTAGGAGGGGGGTCTTATAATTCACCCCTCCACTTT
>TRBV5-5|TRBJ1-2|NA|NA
CASSVDTSNYGYTF
TGTGCCAGCAGCGTCGACACTTCTAACTATGGCTACACCTTC
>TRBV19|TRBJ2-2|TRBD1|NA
CASSTGTGRTGELFF
TGTGCCAGTAGTACTGGGACAGGGAGAACCGGGGAGCTGTTTTTT
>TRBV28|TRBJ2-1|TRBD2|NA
CASSPGLAGGVNEQFF
TGTGCCAGCAGTCCGGGACTAGCGGGAGGAGTAAATGAGCAGTTCTTC
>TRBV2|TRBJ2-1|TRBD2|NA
CASTTTSGVDNEQFF
TGTGCCAGCACCACGACTAGCGGGGTTGACAATGAGCAGTTCTTC
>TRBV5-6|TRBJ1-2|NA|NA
CASSLLGSGYTF
TGTGCCAGCAGCTTACTGGGATCGGGCTACACCTTC
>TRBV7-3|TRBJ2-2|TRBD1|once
CASSTTGTGELFF
TGTGCCAGCAGCACGACAGGGACCGGGGAGCTGTTTTTT
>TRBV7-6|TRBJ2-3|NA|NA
CASSLRHTADTQYF
TGTGCCAGCAGCTTACGTCATACAGCAGATACGCAGTATTTT
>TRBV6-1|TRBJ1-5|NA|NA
CASRGDTLQPQHF
TGTGCCAGCAGGGGGGACACGTTACAGCCCCAGCATTTT
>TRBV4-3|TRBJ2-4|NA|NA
CASSQQRLRESGNIQYF
TGCGCCAGCAGCCAACAACGCCTCAGGGAATCGGGAAACATTCAGTACTTC
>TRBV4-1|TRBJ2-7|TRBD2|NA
CASSQEASGSSYEQYF
TGCGCCAGCAGCCAAGAAGCTAGCGGGAGCTCCTACGAGCAGTACTTC
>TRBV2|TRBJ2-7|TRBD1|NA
CASRGQSGGEQYF
TGTGCCAGCAGAGGACAGTCAGGGGGCGAGCAGTACTTC
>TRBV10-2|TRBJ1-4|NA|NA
CASSMNMGALNEKLFF
TGCGCCAGCAGCATGAACATGGGGGCCCTTAATGAAAAACTGTTTTTT
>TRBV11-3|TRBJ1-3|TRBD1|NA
CASSASDRNYRNTIYF
TGTGCCAGCAGCGCCTCGGACAGGAATTACAGAAACACCATATATTTT
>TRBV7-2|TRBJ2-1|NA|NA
CASSLGRNEQFF
TGTGCCAGCAGCCTTGGGCGAAATGAGCAGTTCTTC
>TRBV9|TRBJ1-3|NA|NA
CASSVGSTVGNTIYF
TGTGCCAGCAGCGTTGGGAGTACCGTAGGAAACACCATATATTTT
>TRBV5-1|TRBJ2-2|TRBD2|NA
CASSLGLAGTGELFF
TGCGCCAGCAGCTTGGGACTAGCGGGGACCGGGGAGCTGTTTTTT
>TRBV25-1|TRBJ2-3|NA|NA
CASKMTHSTDTQYF
TGTGCCAGCAAAATGACCCACTCCACAGATACGCAGTATTTT
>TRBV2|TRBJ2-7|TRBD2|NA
CASSPGLANEQYF
TGTGCCAGCAGTCCCGGACTAGCCAACGAGCAGTACTTC
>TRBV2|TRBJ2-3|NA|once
CASLRGDTQYF
TGTGCCAGTCTTCGCGGGGATACGCAGTATTTT
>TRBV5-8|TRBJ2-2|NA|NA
CASSLSDLYGAGELFF
TGTGCCAGCAGCTTATCGGACCTCTACGGGGCCGGGGAGCTGTTTTTT
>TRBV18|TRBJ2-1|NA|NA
CASSPGSNNEQFF
TGTGCCAGCTCACCAGGGTCGAACAATGAGCAGTTCTTC